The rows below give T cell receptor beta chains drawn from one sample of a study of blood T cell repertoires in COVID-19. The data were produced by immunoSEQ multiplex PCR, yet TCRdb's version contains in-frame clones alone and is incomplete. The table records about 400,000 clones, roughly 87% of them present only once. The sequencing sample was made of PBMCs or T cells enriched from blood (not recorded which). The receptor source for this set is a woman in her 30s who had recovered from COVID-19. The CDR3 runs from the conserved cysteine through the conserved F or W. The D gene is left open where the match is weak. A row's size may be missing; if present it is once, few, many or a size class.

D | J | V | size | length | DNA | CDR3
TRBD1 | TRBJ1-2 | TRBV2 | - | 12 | TGTGCCAGCACAGGACAGGGGTGGGGCTACACCTTC | CASTGQGWGYTF
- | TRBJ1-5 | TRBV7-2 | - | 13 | TGTGCCAGCAGCTTGGAACTCGGGCAGCCCCAGCATTTT | CASSLELGQPQHF
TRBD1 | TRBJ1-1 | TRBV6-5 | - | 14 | TGTGCCAGCAAGACCGGACAGGGGGACACTGAAGCTTTCTTT | CASKTGQGDTEAFF
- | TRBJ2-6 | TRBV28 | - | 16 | TGTGCCAGCAGTGCTACGACAGGCCCTGGGGCCAACGTCCTGACTTTC | CASSATTGPGANVLTF
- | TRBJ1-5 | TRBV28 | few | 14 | TGTGCCAGCAGTTTAGGCAGGGAAGATGGGCCCCAGCATTTT | CASSLGREDGPQHF
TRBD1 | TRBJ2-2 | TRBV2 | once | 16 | TGTGCCAGCAGTGGCGTCGGGCAGGGGGCCGGCGGGGAGCTGTTTTTT | CASSGVGQGAGGELFF
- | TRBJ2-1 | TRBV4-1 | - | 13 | TGCGCCAGCAGCCAAGGACTCCCCAATGAGCAGTTCTTC | CASSQGLPNEQFF
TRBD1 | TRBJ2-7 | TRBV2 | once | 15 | TGTGCCAGCAGTGCTTCCGGGACAGGGTTGGGCGAGCAGTACTTC | CASSASGTGLGEQYF
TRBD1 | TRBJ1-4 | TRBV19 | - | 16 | TGTGCCAGTAAAACCGAAAGGACAGGGTCTAATGAAAAACTGTTTTTT | CASKTERTGSNEKLFF
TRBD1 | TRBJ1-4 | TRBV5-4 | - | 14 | TGTGCCAGCAGTAGGGACAGGGGAGAGGAAAAACTGTTTTTT | CASSRDRGEEKLFF
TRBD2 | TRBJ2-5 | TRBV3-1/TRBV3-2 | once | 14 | TGTGCCAGCAGTCTAGCGGGGTCGGGGGAGACCCAGTACTTC | CASSLAGSGETQYF
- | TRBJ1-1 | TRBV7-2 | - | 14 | TGTGCCAGCAGCTTAGATAATTGGAGAACTGAAGCTTTCTTT | CASSLDNWRTEAFF
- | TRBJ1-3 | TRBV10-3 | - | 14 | TGTGCCATCAGCTCTACAGGGTTAGGAAACACCATATATTTT | CAISSTGLGNTIYF
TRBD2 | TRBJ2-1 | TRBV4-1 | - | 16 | TGCGCCAGCAGCCAAGAAAGTTTGCGGGAGGGCGGTGAGCAGTTCTTC | CASSQESLREGGEQFF
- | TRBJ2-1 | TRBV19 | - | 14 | TGTGCCAGTAGTGAGGGGGACCCCCTCAATGAGCAGTTCTTC | CASSEGDPLNEQFF
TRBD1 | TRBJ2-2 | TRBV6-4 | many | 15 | TGTGCCAGCAGTCCCGGGACAGGGGGCACCGGGGAGCTGTTTTTT | CASSPGTGGTGELFF
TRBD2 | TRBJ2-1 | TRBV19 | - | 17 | TGTGCCAGTAGTATACTTTCTAGCGGGGGGGCTTCGGGTGAGCAGTTCTTC | CASSILSSGGASGEQFF
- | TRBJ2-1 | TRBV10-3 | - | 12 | TGTGCCATCAGAGAAGAAGGGGATGAGCAGTTCTTC | CAIREEGDEQFF
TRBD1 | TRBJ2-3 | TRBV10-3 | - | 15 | TGTGCCATCAGTGAGTCGGGACAGGGTTTAGATACGCAGTATTTT | CAISESGQGLDTQYF
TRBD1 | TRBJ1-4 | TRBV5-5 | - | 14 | TGTGCCAGCAGCTTGGGGGACAGGGGTGAAAAACTGTTTTTT | CASSLGDRGEKLFF
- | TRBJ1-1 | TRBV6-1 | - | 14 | TGTGCCAGCAGTGAAAGGAGTGGCGGTTCTGAAGCTTTCTTT | CASSERSGGSEAFF
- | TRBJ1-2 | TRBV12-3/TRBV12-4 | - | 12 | TGTGCCAGCAGTTTTGGAGGGTACGGCTACACCTTC | CASSFGGYGYTF
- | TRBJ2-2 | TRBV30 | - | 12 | TGTGCCTGGACAGGGGTGACCGGGGAGCTGTTTTTT | CAWTGVTGELFF
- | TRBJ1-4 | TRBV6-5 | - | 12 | TGTGCCAGCAGTCGGGGGAATGAAAAACTGTTTTTT | CASSRGNEKLFF
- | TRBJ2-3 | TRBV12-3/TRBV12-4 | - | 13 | TGTGCCAGCAGCCCCAGGGGCACAGATACGCAGTATTTT | CASSPRGTDTQYF
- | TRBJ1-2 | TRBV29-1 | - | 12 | TGCAGCGTCGAGGACAGTGACTATGGCTACACCTTC | CSVEDSDYGYTF
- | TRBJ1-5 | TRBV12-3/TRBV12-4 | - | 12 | TGTGCCAGCAGAGGGGCAAGGCAGCCCCAGCATTTT | CASRGARQPQHF
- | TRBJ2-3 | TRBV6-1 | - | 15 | TGTGCCAGCAGTGAATGGGGGGGGCGCGCAGATACGCAGTATTTT | CASSEWGGRADTQYF
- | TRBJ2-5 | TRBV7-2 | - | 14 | TGTGCCAGCAGCTTAGAACGCGGGCGGGAGACCCAGTACTTC | CASSLERGRETQYF
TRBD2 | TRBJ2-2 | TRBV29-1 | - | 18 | TGCAGCGGGTGGGGCCAGCTAGCGGGAGGGCACGGGACCGGGGAGCTGTTTTTT | CSGWGQLAGGHGTGELFF
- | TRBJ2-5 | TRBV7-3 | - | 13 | TGTGCCAGCAGCTTACAGGGTCAAGAGACCCAGTACTTC | CASSLQGQETQYF
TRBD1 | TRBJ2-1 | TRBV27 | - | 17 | TGTGCCAGCCGTCTATTGGGACAGGGGGCGCGGACGTCTGAGCAGTTCTTC | CASRLLGQGARTSEQFF
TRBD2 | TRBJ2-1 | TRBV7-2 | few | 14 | TGTGCCAGCAGCTTAGCCAACGGGGGGAGTGAGCAGTTCTTC | CASSLANGGSEQFF